These 3 T cell receptor beta chains were sequenced from one sample in a study of T cell responses to AZD1222 COVID-19 vaccine. Produced via immunoSEQ multiplex PCR; TCRdb's table is partial and in-frame only. This sample has over 100,000 clones, with roughly nine tenths found just once. The sequencing here drew on peripheral blood, taken 28 days after the second AZD1222 dose. The origin of the receptors is an adult who received the AZD1222 COVID-19 vaccine.

The chain couples TRBV9 to TRBJ1-5; possible D gene TRBD1, 6 bases. Trimming cost V 7 bases and J 5 bases, with 10 bases left between them. Germline CDR1 SGDLS, CDR2 YYNGEE. CDR3 length: 12 amino acids. The CDR3 DNA sequence: TGTGCCAGCGGGGGCCTCGATCAGCCCCAGCATTTT. The encoded protein is CASGGLDQPQHF.

CDR3 sequence reads: CASSYFRQNTEAFF. The DNA of the CDR3 is TGTGCCAGCAGTTACTTCCGACAGAACACTGAAGCTTTCTTT. The chain uses TRBV6-5 and TRBJ1-1; D is ambiguous. V shed 1 base and J shed 1 base, with 7 bases lying between them. Germline CDR1 MNHEY, CDR2 SVGAGI. The CDR3 covers 14 residues.

The chain joins TRBV5-6 to TRBJ1-1; TRBD1 aligns across 7 bases. CDR3 length: 15 amino acids. The J segment lost 6 bases and the V segment lost 2 bases, leaving 10 bases of the junction unmatched. In germline, CDR1 is SGHDT, CDR2 YYEEEE. The CDR3 sequence is CASSFKGRGRAEAFF. The CDR3 DNA follows: TGTGCCAGCAGCTTTAAGGGAAGGGGGCGGGCTGAAGCTTTCTTT.